Below are 27 T cell receptor beta chains sequenced from a single sample in a study of control samples from healthy donors and cancer patients. Some clones are missing from TCRdb's copy, which holds only in-frame ones; the method was immunoSEQ multiplex PCR. The table has roughly 120,000 clones, approximately 90% seen once. The sample was blood. Every receptor here comes from a man between 25 and 39 years old in good health.

The rearrangement uses TRBV11-3 and TRBJ2-7, with D unclear. This CDR3 spans 13 amino acids. The germline V and J ends were trimmed by 3 bases and 3 bases, with 9 bases remaining between them. Germline V gene lookup returns CDR1 SGHNT and CDR2 YENEEA. CDR3 region: CASSFSESYEQYF. Here the CDR3 DNA reads TGTGCCAGCAGCTTTAGTGAGAGCTACGAGCAGTACTTC.

This sequence joins TRBV5-8 and TRBJ2-2, with TRBD1 matching 10 bases. Germline CDR1 is SGHTS and CDR2 is YDEGEE. J gave up 1 base and V 1 base, and 10 bases lay outside the gene matches. The CDR3 sequence is 19 residues long. CDR3 sequence (DNA): TGTGCCAGCAGCTTGAAGGGACAGGGGAGATCAAGGAACACCGGGGAGCTGTTTTTT. Residues: CASSLKGQGRSRNTGELFF.

J is TRBJ1-1 and V is TRBV9; no clear D gene. CDR3 length equals 13 residues. Trimming took off 4 bases at V and 1 base at J, with 8 bases between the two ends. The germline V gene encodes CDR1 SGDLS and CDR2 YYNGEE. CDR3: CASSPPRNTEAFF. The CDR3 region has the DNA TGTGCCAGCAGCCCCCCCAGGAACACTGAAGCTTTCTTT.

The chain joins TRBV27 to TRBJ2-7; the D call may be TRBD1 or TRBD2 (5 bases each). Trimming took 6 bases from V and 1 from J, leaving 13 bases between them. This CDR3 spans 14 amino acids. Germline loops: CDR1 MNHEY, CDR2 SMNVEV (reference sequence). CDR3 in DNA: TGTGCCAGCAGCCACCGGGGCCCTTCCTACGAGCAGTACTTC. Translated: CASSHRGPSYEQYF.

The rearrangement joins TRBV18 to TRBJ1-1; 7 bases match TRBD1. Germline CDR1 and CDR2: KGHSH and LQKENI. J gave up 4 bases and V 3 bases, and 8 bases lay outside the gene matches. The CDR3 spans 15 residues. This chain's CDR3 is CASSPDRARGTEAFF. The CDR3 nucleotides read TGTGCCAGCTCACCCGACAGGGCTCGAGGCACTGAAGCTTTCTTT.

The chain couples TRBV2 to TRBJ2-1; D possibly uses TRBD1 or TRBD2 (5 bases each). This CDR3 contains 13 residues. With 6 bases removed from V and 10 bases from J, the gap between germline ends came to 16 bases. Germline V gives CDR1 SNHLY, CDR2 FYNNEI. The CDR3 DNA reads TGTGCCAGCAGGAGGGACGGATACTCGGAGCAGTTCTTC. Amino acid sequence: CASRRDGYSEQFF.

This rearrangement joins TRBV30 to TRBJ1-1; 8 positions match TRBD1. The germline V gene encodes CDR1 GTSNPN and CDR2 SVGIG (reference sequence). The CDR3 is 13 amino acids. Unmatched junction bases numbered 7, after V lost 5 bases and J lost 5 bases. DNA of the CDR3: TGTGCCTGGGGCAGGGGGCCGGGGACTGAAGCTTTCTTT. Its translation is CAWGRGPGTEAFF. Full variable domain (remainder filled in from reference TRBV30 and TRBJ1-1): SQTIHQWPATLVQPVGSPLSLECTVEGTSNPNLYWYRQAAGRGLQLLFYSVGIGQISSEVPQNLSASRPQDRQFILSSKKLLLSDSGFYLCAWGRGPGTEAFFGQGTRLTVV.

The sample holds one count of this clone. J is TRBJ1-2 and V is TRBV5-4; 8 positions match TRBD1. Trimming at V came to 2 bases and at J to 2 bases, leaving 5 bases not matched to a gene. The CDR3 consists of 15 residues. Germline assignment: CDR1 SGHNT and CDR2 YYREEE (reference sequence). CDR3 sequence (DNA): TGTGCCAGCAGCTTACCTTGGACAGGGAACTATGGCTACACCTTC. Amino acid sequence: CASSLPWTGNYGYTF.

The V and J genes are TRBV5-1 and TRBJ1-1; D remains unclear. Germline CDR1 SGHRS, CDR2 YFSETQ. This CDR3 spans 17 amino acids. The CDR3 sequence is CHAKRAFQTRMNTEAFF. The CDR3 nucleotides read TGCCACGCAAAGAGGGCGTTTCAAACCCGCATGAACACTGAAGCTTTCTTT.

The chain links TRBV4-2 to TRBJ2-1; the match to TRBD2 covers 9 bases. The CDR3 runs 16 residues. CDR1 is LGHNA, CDR2 YNFKEQ, per germline. J gave up 8 bases and V 0 bases, and 8 bases lay outside the gene matches. The CDR3 DNA follows: TGTGCCAGCAGCCAAGATTGGGGACTAGCCGGTTATGAGCAGTTCTTC. This codes for CASSQDWGLAGYEQFF.

Turning to this clone: The same CDR3 is also encoded by other DNA sequences in this sample. The chain recombines TRBV2 with TRBJ1-3; weak D call: TRBD1 (6 bases). Trimming removed 1 base from V and 2 bases from J, with 6 bases in between. The CDR3 is 14 amino acids. Germline CDR1 is SNHLY and CDR2 is FYNNEI. The CDR3: CASSEDRAGNTIYF. The DNA for the CDR3 is TGTGCCAGCAGTGAAGACAGGGCTGGAAACACCATATATTTT.

The V gene is TRBV7-2, the J gene TRBJ1-5; D is uncertain. Trimming removed 4 bases from V and 3 bases from J, with 7 bases in between. Looked up from germline, CDR1 is SGHTA and CDR2 is FQGNSA. The CDR3 has 13 amino acids. Here the CDR3 reads CASSSDVNQPQHF. The DNA of the CDR3 is TGTGCCAGCAGCTCCGATGTCAATCAGCCCCAGCATTTT.

V usage is TRBV6-2 or TRBV6-3 and J usage is TRBJ1-1, with 8 bases fitting TRBD1. The J segment lost 0 bases and the V segment lost 5 bases, leaving 8 bases of the junction unmatched. Germline values: CDR1 MNHEY, CDR2 SVGEGT. The CDR3 loop spans 16 amino acids. The CDR3 spells CASSSRQGKMNTEAFF. Written as DNA, the CDR3 is TGTGCCAGCAGTAGCCGACAGGGGAAAATGAACACTGAAGCTTTCTTT.

The V gene is TRBV5-6, the J gene TRBJ1-4; tentative D call: TRBD1 (6 bases). Trimming took 4 bases from V and 10 from J, leaving 32 bases between them. Germline V CDR1 and CDR2: SGHDT, YYEEEE. CDR3 length equals 19 residues. Here the CDR3 reads CASSPGGRATGGGGGKLFF. The DNA of the CDR3 is TGTGCCAGCAGCCCCGGCGGTCGGGCGACAGGCGGTGGAGGTGGAAAACTGTTTTTT.

This sequence joins TRBV19 and TRBJ2-5; D may be TRBD1 (6 bases). CDR1 is LNHDA, CDR2 SQIVND, per germline (reference sequence). This CDR3 comprises 14 residues. The germline V and J ends were trimmed by 7 bases and 5 bases, with 17 bases remaining between them. This chain's CDR3 is CASTQGQGRETQYF. For the CDR3, the DNA is TGTGCCAGTACCCAGGGGCAGGGACGGGAGACCCAGTACTTC.

This chain connects TRBV7-8 to TRBJ2-5, with D unresolved. The CDR3 sequence is 18 residues long. Germline lookup yields CDR1 SGHVS and CDR2 FQNEAQ. Trimming took 4 bases from V and 3 from J, leaving 24 bases between them. The CDR3: CASSSPRDWKQKKETQYF. The DNA of the CDR3 is TGTGCCAGCAGCTCCCCTAGGGATTGGAAACAGAAAAAAGAGACCCAGTACTTC.

The chain recombines TRBV6-5 with TRBJ1-1, with D possibly matching TRBD1 (6 bases). V dropped 6 bases and J dropped 10 bases, with 12 bases sitting between them. CDR3 length: 11 residues. Germline values: CDR1 MNHEY, CDR2 SVGAGI. In nucleotides, the CDR3 is TGTGCCAGCAGATTCACAGGGTTAGCTTTCTTT. Protein product: CASRFTGLAFF.

This rearrangement joins TRBV19 to TRBJ2-1; D is perhaps TRBD1 (6 bases). V gave up 0 bases and J gave up 7 bases, with 7 bases separating them. The V gene's germline CDR1 is LNHDA and CDR2 SQIVND (reference sequence). CDR3 length equals 13 residues. CDR3 loop: CASSIDTGNEQFF. The CDR3 DNA reads as TGTGCCAGTAGTATAGATACAGGGAATGAGCAGTTCTTC. Looking up the rest from reference TRBV19 and TRBJ2-1 gives the full variable domain: DGGITQSPKYLFRKEGQNVTLSCEQNLNHDAMYWYRQDPGQGLRLIYYSQIVNDFQKGDIAEGYSVSREKKESFPLTVTSAQKNPTAFYLCASSIDTGNEQFFGPGTRLTVL.

The rearrangement uses TRBV19 and TRBJ2-1; 9 bases match TRBD2. In germline, CDR1 is LNHDA, CDR2 SQIVND (reference sequence). CDR3 size: 15 residues. V lost 5 bases, J lost 0 bases, and 2 bases stayed unmatched. Here the CDR3 reads CASSVSGGSYNEQFF. The CDR3 bases are TGTGCCAGTAGTGTTAGCGGGGGCTCCTACAATGAGCAGTTCTTC.

This chain connects TRBV5-8 to TRBJ1-5, with D maybe TRBD1 (6 bases). The CDR3 has 15 residues. The germline gives CDR1 SGHTS, CDR2 YDEGEE. V shed 4 bases and J shed 0 bases, with 11 bases lying between them. The CDR3 protein is CASSVDSYSNQPQHF. Written as DNA, the CDR3 is TGTGCCAGCAGCGTGGACAGCTATAGCAATCAGCCCCAGCATTTT.

The chain has TRBV29-1 and TRBJ2-3, with D tentatively TRBD1 or TRBD2 (6 bases each). CDR3 length: 13 residues. V shed 6 bases and J shed 2 bases, with 12 bases lying between them. Germline V CDR1 and CDR2: SQVTM, ANQGSEA. In DNA form, the CDR3 reads TGCAGCGTGGAGGGGGGATTCACAGATACGCAGTATTTT. It specifies CSVEGGFTDTQYF.

This rearrangement joins TRBV12-3 or TRBV12-4 to TRBJ1-1; perhaps TRBD1 as D (5 bases). V was cut by 11 bases and J by 0 bases, with 13 bases left in between. CDR3 length equals 13 residues. CDR3 sequence reads: CAGKGPLNTEAFF. The CDR3 nucleotides read TGTGCCGGGAAGGGACCGTTGAACACTGAAGCTTTCTTT.

The CDR3 DNA reads as TGTGCCAGTAGTATAACCGGACAGGGGGCAACCACTAACTATGGCTACACCTTC. Translation: CASSITGQGATTNYGYTF. The chain carries TRBV19 and TRBJ1-2; the match to TRBD1 covers 11 bases. The CDR3 covers 18 residues. The ends lost 2 bases at V and 0 bases at J; junction bases unmatched: 8. From germline, CDR1 is LNHDA and CDR2 SQIVND (reference sequence).

This rearrangement joins TRBV5-5 to TRBJ2-5; D gene ambiguous. The V gene's germline CDR1 is SGHKS and CDR2 YYEKEE (reference sequence). The CDR3 spans 15 residues. V dropped 3 bases and J dropped 1 base, with 13 bases sitting between them. The CDR3 DNA reads TGTGCCAGCAGCTCCGCCGGTCATTCCCAAGAGACCCAGTACTTC. Protein product: CASSSAGHSQETQYF.

As to this clone: The same CDR3 can be traced to other DNA sequences in this sample. The rearrangement uses TRBV12-3 or TRBV12-4 and TRBJ1-6; the match to TRBD1 covers 8 bases. The CDR3 is 12 amino acids. Trimming cost V 8 bases and J 9 bases; bases outside gene matches: 3. The CDR3 DNA follows: TGTGCCAGCCAGGGGGCGCGTTCACCCCTCCACTTT. It codes for CASQGARSPLHF.

The chain links TRBV2 to TRBJ2-7; TRBD1 is a possible D gene (5 bases). From germline, CDR1 is SNHLY and CDR2 FYNNEI. This CDR3 has 15 amino acids. The ends were cut back, 3 bases at V and 0 bases at J, with 12 bases in the middle. The chain's CDR3 is CASSEQGKDSYEQYF. CDR3 nucleotide sequence: TGTGCCAGCAGTGAGCAGGGAAAGGACTCCTACGAGCAGTACTTC.

The chain employs TRBV10-1 and TRBJ1-5; D gene uncertain. This CDR3 contains 12 residues. V was trimmed by 4 bases and J by 6 bases, leaving 7 bases between them. CDR1 is WNHNN and CDR2 is SYGVQD in the germline V gene (reference sequence). The CDR3 nucleotides read TGCGCCAGCAGTGCCGGGAGTCAGCCCCAGCATTTT. Protein sequence: CASSAGSQPQHF.